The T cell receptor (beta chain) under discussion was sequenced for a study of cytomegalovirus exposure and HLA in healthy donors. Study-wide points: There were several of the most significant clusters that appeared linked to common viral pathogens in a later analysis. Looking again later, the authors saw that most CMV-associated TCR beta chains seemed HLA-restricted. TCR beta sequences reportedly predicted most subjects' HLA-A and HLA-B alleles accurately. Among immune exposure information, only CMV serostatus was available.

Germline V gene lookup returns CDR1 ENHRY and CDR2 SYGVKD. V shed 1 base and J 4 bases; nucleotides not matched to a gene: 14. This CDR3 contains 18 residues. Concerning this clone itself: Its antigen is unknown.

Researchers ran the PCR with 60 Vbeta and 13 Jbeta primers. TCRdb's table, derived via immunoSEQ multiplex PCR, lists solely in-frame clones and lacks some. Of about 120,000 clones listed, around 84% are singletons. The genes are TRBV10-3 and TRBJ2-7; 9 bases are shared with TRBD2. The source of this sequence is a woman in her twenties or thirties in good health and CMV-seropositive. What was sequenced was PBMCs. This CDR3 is CAISEWETSGFQIYEQYF. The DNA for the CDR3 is TGTGCCATCAGTGAGTGGGAGACTAGCGGCTTCCAAATATACGAGCAGTACTTC.